This is a list of T cell receptor beta chains from one sample in a study of CD8 T cells in Susac syndrome. One entry per CDR3 protein results from TCRdb running MiXCR on the immunoSEQ multiplex PCR reads. The sample holds about 130,000 distinct CDR3 sequences, about 95% seen once. The sequenced material came from CD4+ T cells from PBMCs. These receptors were obtained from a human donor in good health. CDR3s leave out the opening cysteine and the closing phenylalanine or tryptophan.

>TRBV5-1|TRBJ2-7
ASSYGTDHNEQY
>TRBV6-6|TRBJ2-7
ASSYPQPYEQY
>TRBV5-1|TRBJ2-1
ASDADGFNEQF
>TRBV7-9|TRBJ1-2
ASSLGQTPSNYGYT
>TRBV7-2|TRBJ2-2
ASSLGGSTGAGELF
>TRBV29-1|TRBJ1-1
SAAGEAEAF
>TRBV6-5|TRBJ2-1
ASSYSSGSTDEQF
>TRBV5-7|TRBJ1-2
ASSPAWGGDINYGYT
>TRBV5-1|TRBJ2-7
ASSFAGTSGYEQY
>TRBV5-1|TRBJ2-5
ASSIGGRWETQY
>TRBV3-1|TRBJ2-2
ASSRSGGRELF
>TRBV9|TRBJ2-1
ASSVGSPYNEQF
>TRBV7-2|TRBJ1-5
ASTDTTGSPQH
>TRBV6-2/TRBV6-3|TRBJ2-1
ASSYSLLYNEQF
>TRBV7-9|TRBJ2-7
ASSFPGTGDEQY
>TRBV12-3/TRBV12-4|TRBJ2-7
ASQGVAYEQY
>TRBV7-6|TRBJ1-1
ASSVNPYEAF
>TRBV6-1|TRBJ1-3
ASRQDSSGNTIY
>TRBV19|TRBJ2-2
ASSISRDWETGELF
>TRBV28|TRBJ2-1
ASSFDPINNEQF
>TRBV27|TRBJ2-7
ASRDPVAYGQY
>TRBV7-9|TRBJ2-5
ASSAGQQETQY
>TRBV5-1|TRBJ2-1
ASSLDGLQGNEQF
>TRBV3-1|TRBJ1-4
ASSSQGTATNEKLF
>TRBV18|TRBJ1-1
ASSPTRTEMNTEAF
>TRBV25-1|TRBJ2-1
ASSDPGRALYNEQF
>TRBV30|TRBJ2-6
AWRQGRSGANVLT